The 30 T cell receptor beta chains in this list originate from one sample, sequenced in a study of cytomegalovirus exposure and HLA in healthy donors. The study ran its PCR with 60 Vbeta and 13 Jbeta primers. The assay was immunoSEQ multiplex PCR, and TCRdb's table has in-frame clones only and misses some. The table has 80,000 or so clones, approximately 75% seen once. The sequenced sample was PBMCs. The origin of the receptors is a woman aged 40 to 50 in good health and CMV-seronegative.

This chain links TRBV29-1 with TRBJ1-1, with 7 nucleotides matching TRBD1. The germline V gene has CDR1 SQVTM and CDR2 ANQGSEA. Losses at the gene ends were 4 bases for V and 4 bases for J; bases not matched to a gene: 15. The CDR3 has 16 amino acids. The CDR3 reads CSVVNWTGAGGTEAFF. The CDR3 coding sequence is TGCAGCGTTGTTAACTGGACAGGCGCGGGGGGCACTGAAGCTTTCTTT.

This clone came up a few times. The chain uses TRBV18 and TRBJ1-1; the match to TRBD1 covers 8 bases. The CDR3 has 13 amino acids. CDR1 and CDR2 (germline): KGHSH, LQKENI. V trimming: 2 bases; J trimming: 5 bases; junction bases outside the gene matches: 1. Written as DNA, the CDR3 is TGTGCCAGCTCACCAACAGGGGGAACTGAAGCTTTCTTT. It translates to CASSPTGGTEAFF.

V gene TRBV29-1 combines with J gene TRBJ1-2, with D possibly matching TRBD1 (6 bases). The length of the CDR3 is 14 residues. Per the germline V gene, CDR1 is SQVTM and CDR2 is ANQGSEA. V was cut by 6 bases and J by 6 bases, with 20 bases left in between. The chain's CDR3 is CSVPDSPSIHGYTF. The CDR3 coding sequence is TGCAGCGTGCCGGACAGCCCGAGTATCCATGGCTACACCTTC.

The chain employs TRBV5-1 and TRBJ1-2; TRBD1 matches 10 bases. This CDR3 comprises 14 residues. Germline V gene sequence: CDR1 SGHRS, CDR2 YFSETQ. J lost 3 bases, V lost 7 bases, and 6 bases had no gene match. The CDR3 spells CASSLGQGDYGYTF. The CDR3 DNA reads TGCGCCAGCTCACTAGGACAGGGGGACTATGGCTACACCTTC.

The chain employs TRBV19 and TRBJ1-2, with D unresolved. Deletions cut 0 bases from V and 7 bases from J, with 9 bases between. The CDR3 is 13 amino acids. Per the germline V gene, CDR1 is LNHDA and CDR2 is SQIVND (reference sequence). The CDR3, as DNA: TGTGCCAGTAGTATAGATCGAAAGAGTGGCTACACCTTC. Translation gives CASSIDRKSGYTF.

The genes are TRBV10-2 and TRBJ1-1; perhaps TRBD1 as D (5 bases). The CDR3 length is 13 residues. CDR1 is WSHSY, CDR2 SAAADI, per germline. V lost 8 bases, J lost 6 bases, and 16 bases lay in between. The CDR3 DNA reads TGCGCCAGCGGGGCCCTTTGGGGCTCTGAAGCTTTCTTT. Amino acids: CASGALWGSEAFF.

The chain couples TRBV6-4 to TRBJ1-1; 7 positions match TRBD1. The CDR3 length is 16 residues. Unmatched junction bases numbered 7, after V lost 2 bases and J lost 1 base. Germline V gene data show CDR1 as MRHNA and CDR2 as SNTAGT. The CDR3 coding sequence is TGTGCCAGCAGTGACACCCACAGGGGAAAGAACACTGAAGCTTTCTTT. Encoded protein: CASSDTHRGKNTEAFF.

The rearrangement links TRBV6-4 to TRBJ2-3; unclear D gene. The V and J ends lost 6 bases and 0 bases respectively, with 13 bases between them. CDR1 is MRHNA and CDR2 is SNTAGT in the germline V gene. The CDR3 spans 15 residues. The CDR3 spells CASSRLGTSTDTQYF. For the CDR3, the DNA is TGTGCCAGCAGCAGACTGGGTACTAGCACAGATACGCAGTATTTT.

V is TRBV7-9 and J is TRBJ2-1, with a possible D match to TRBD2 (6 bases). V was pared by 3 bases and J by 6 bases, with 15 bases between. This CDR3 has 15 residues. Germline CDR1 is SEHNR and CDR2 is FQNEAQ (reference sequence). The CDR3 loop is CASSFGGTPFNEQFF. CDR3 DNA: TGTGCCAGCAGCTTTGGGGGGACCCCATTCAATGAGCAGTTCTTC.

This clone was found a few times. This chain joins TRBV5-3 and TRBJ2-7; 8 bases are a match to TRBD1. TRBV5-3 is an ORF for which the function is uncertain. V lost 4 bases and J lost 4; bases outside the gene matches: 7. CDR3 length: 14 amino acids. CDR3 in DNA: TGTGCCAGAAGCACGGACAGGGACATGTACGAGCAGTACTTC. It is translated as CARSTDRDMYEQYF.

The gene calls are TRBV30 and TRBJ1-5; 7 positions match TRBD1. Germline CDR1 is GTSNPN and CDR2 is SVGIG (reference sequence). This CDR3 is built from 13 residues. J gave up 5 bases and V 3 bases, and 4 bases lay outside the gene matches. CDR3 nucleotide sequence: TGTGCCTGGAGGAGGGGGCTCGATCAGCCCCAGCATTTT. Protein: CAWRRGLDQPQHF.

This clone was counted only a few times. The chain employs TRBV11-2 and TRBJ2-1, with D tentatively TRBD1 (6 bases). Trimming shortened V by 2 bases and J by 7 bases, and 18 bases separated the two germline ends. Looked up from germline, CDR1 is SGHAT and CDR2 is FQNNGV. The CDR3 is 16 residues long. CDR3 sequence (DNA): TGTGCCAGCAGCTTACCTCCCGGGACATTGAAGAATGAGCAGTTCTTC. Translating it yields CASSLPPGTLKNEQFF.

The rearrangement links TRBV5-1 to TRBJ1-2; maybe TRBD1 (6 bases). This CDR3 is 17 amino acids long. In germline, CDR1 is SGHRS, CDR2 YFSETQ. Trimming took off 0 bases at V and 2 bases at J, with 17 bases between the two ends. This chain's CDR3 is CASSLAAGVDQNYGYTF. CDR3 in DNA: TGCGCCAGCAGCTTGGCGGCAGGGGTGGATCAAAACTATGGCTACACCTTC.

The chain links TRBV29-1 to TRBJ2-1; D gene ambiguous. Trimming pared 2 bases from V and 3 bases from J, leaving 5 bases between. The CDR3 consists of 12 residues. Germline values: CDR1 SQVTM, CDR2 ANQGSEA. In DNA, the CDR3 is TGCAGCGTTGAAAACAGCTACAATGAGCAGTTCTTC. Translated: CSVENSYNEQFF.

The rearrangement uses TRBV30 and TRBJ1-4; D remains ambiguous. CDR3 length equals 14 residues. Deletions cut 1 base from V and 3 bases from J, with 9 bases between. Germline lookup yields CDR1 GTSNPN and CDR2 SVGIG (reference sequence). CDR3 region: CAWSAFGANEKLFF. The CDR3 nucleotides read TGTGCCTGGAGTGCCTTCGGGGCTAATGAAAAACTGTTTTTT.

The table lists this clone with a few counts. The chain employs TRBV5-1 and TRBJ2-1; 9 bases agree with TRBD1. The V gene's germline CDR1 is SGHRS and CDR2 YFSETQ. The CDR3 covers 15 residues. Germline trimming cut 4 bases from V and 4 bases from J; bases unmatched to any gene: 6. This chain's CDR3 is CASSLLGQGYNEQFF. The CDR3, as DNA: TGCGCCAGCAGCCTCCTTGGACAGGGGTACAATGAGCAGTTCTTC.

The CDR3 loop is CASSLRTSPGGETQYF. In DNA, the CDR3 is TGTGCCAGCAGCCTTCGGACTAGCCCCGGGGGGGAGACCCAGTACTTC. This chain links TRBV5-4 with TRBJ2-5; TRBD2 matches at 8 bases. Germline assignment: CDR1 SGHNT and CDR2 YYREEE (reference sequence). The V segment lost 4 bases and the J segment 5 bases; nucleotides outside the gene matches: 13. The CDR3 is 16 amino acids. The full variable domain, rest sourced from reference TRBV5-4 and TRBJ2-5, is ETGVTQSPTHLIKTRGQQVTLRCSSQSGHNTVSWYQQALGQGPQFIFQYYREEENGRGNFPPRFSGLQFPNYSSELNVNALELDDSALYLCASSLRTSPGGETQYFGPGTRLLVL.

This clone was counted a few times. This CDR3 is CASSAPSGRQETQYF. The CDR3 DNA follows: TGTGCCAGCAGCGCCCCTAGCGGGAGACAGGAGACCCAGTACTTC. V usage is TRBV9 and J usage is TRBJ2-5; 10 bases align to TRBD2. The junction had 7 bases not matched to a gene; V was cut back by 3 bases and J by 5 bases. The CDR3 spans 15 residues. CDR1 and CDR2 (germline): SGDLS, YYNGEE.

The V call is TRBV5-4, the J call TRBJ2-1, with 9 bases fitting TRBD2. The CDR3 is made up of 17 amino acids. After removal of 2 bases from V and 4 bases from J, the junction contained 10 bases not matched to a gene. Germline V lookup: CDR1 SGHNT, CDR2 YYREEE (reference sequence). The CDR3: CASSFPSGRGGYNEQFF. CDR3 DNA: TGTGCCAGCAGCTTCCCAAGTGGGCGGGGGGGTTACAATGAGCAGTTCTTC.

This chain links TRBV6-4 with TRBJ2-3; 12 bases align to TRBD2. The CDR3 sequence is 16 residues long. V dropped 0 bases and J dropped 6; count of bases not matched to a gene: 4. CDR1 MRHNA and CDR2 SNTAGT come from the germline V gene. CDR3 sequence reads: CASSDSPSGGADTQYF. In nucleotides, the CDR3 is TGTGCCAGCAGTGACTCGCCTAGCGGGGGGGCTGATACGCAGTATTTT.

V gene TRBV5-1 combines with J gene TRBJ2-3; 9 nucleotides match TRBD2. The CDR3 runs to 15 residues. V gave up 4 bases and J gave up 0 bases; unmatched junction bases: 3. Per the germline V gene, CDR1 is SGHRS and CDR2 is YFSETQ. CDR3 amino acids: CASSLLAGSTDTQYF. CDR3 DNA: TGCGCCAGCAGCCTCCTAGCGGGAAGCACAGATACGCAGTATTTT. The full variable domain, in which reference TRBV5-1 and TRBJ2-3 provide the parts outside the CDR3, is KAGVTQTPRYLIKTRGQQVTLSCSPISGHRSVSWYQQTPGQGLQFLFEYFSETQRNKGNFPGRFSGRQFSNSRSEMNVSTLELGDSALYLCASSLLAGSTDTQYFGPGTRLTVL.

V is TRBV20-1 and J is TRBJ2-1, with 8 bases fitting TRBD2. This CDR3 has 11 residues. CDR1 and CDR2 from the germline V gene are DFQATT and SNEGSKA (reference sequence). The V gene end was trimmed by 1 base and the J gene end by 10 bases; junction bases not matched to a gene: 0. CDR3 amino acids: CSARGLAEQFF. CDR3 in DNA: TGCAGTGCTAGAGGACTAGCGGAGCAGTTCTTC.

The chain joins TRBV2 to TRBJ1-6; TRBD1 agrees at 11 bases. Germline-derived CDR1 and CDR2 are SNHLY and FYNNEI. This CDR3 contains 16 residues. With V trimmed by 6 bases and J by 6 bases, 7 bases remained unmatched. The chain's CDR3 is CASSSGQGAINSPLHF. The CDR3 bases are TGTGCCAGCAGCTCCGGACAGGGGGCTATTAATTCACCCCTCCACTTT.

There are a few counts of this clone. This chain uses TRBV27 with TRBJ2-7, with D possibly being TRBD2 (5 bases). The ends were cut back, 5 bases at V and 0 bases at J, with 11 bases in the middle. This CDR3 is built from 14 residues. Germline V gene data show CDR1 as MNHEY and CDR2 as SMNVEV (reference sequence). In DNA, the CDR3 is TGTGCCAGCAGTGTAGACTACTACTCCTACGAGCAGTACTTC. Protein product: CASSVDYYSYEQYF.

This sequence joins TRBV27 and TRBJ2-3; TRBD2 aligns across 8 bases. The germline gives CDR1 MNHEY, CDR2 SMNVEV (reference sequence). This CDR3 has 16 amino acids. V lost 4 bases and J lost 0; bases outside the gene matches: 6. The CDR3 DNA reads TGTGCCAGCAGTTCACGAAGCGGGGGAAGCACAGATACGCAGTATTTT. This sequence encodes CASSSRSGGSTDTQYF.

The chain uses TRBV30 and TRBJ1-4; tentatively, D is TRBD1 (5 bases). Trimming shortened V by 0 bases and J by 5 bases, and 13 bases separated the two germline ends. The V gene's germline CDR1 is GTSNPN and CDR2 SVGIG (reference sequence). There are 15 residues in the CDR3. The CDR3 loop reads CAWSVGAGRNEKLFF. The DNA for the CDR3 is TGTGCCTGGAGTGTAGGCGCAGGGAGGAATGAAAAACTGTTTTTT.

V and J are TRBV6-6 and TRBJ2-3; no firm D call. Germline assignment: CDR1 MNHNY and CDR2 SVGAGI (reference sequence). This CDR3 is 15 amino acids long. V lost 2 bases and J lost 0, with 9 bases in between. The CDR3 loop reads CASSYLTVSTDTQYF. CDR3 DNA: TGTGCCAGCAGTTACCTCACAGTTAGCACAGATACGCAGTATTTT.

The sample holds one count of this clone. V gene TRBV28 combines with J gene TRBJ1-1; unclear D gene. Germline V gene data show CDR1 as MDHEN and CDR2 as SYDVKM. CDR3 length: 16 residues. V shed 2 bases and J shed 3 bases, with 16 bases lying between them. CDR3 protein: CASSLARVPADTEAFF. CDR3 DNA: TGTGCCAGCAGTTTAGCGCGGGTTCCTGCGGACACTGAAGCTTTCTTT.

The chain links TRBV5-5 to TRBJ1-6, with D tentatively TRBD1 (5 bases). The CDR3 extends over 16 amino acids. Trimming removed 5 bases at V and 0 bases at J, with 12 bases between. The germline V gene has CDR1 SGHKS and CDR2 YYEKEE (reference sequence). CDR3 nucleotide sequence: TGTGCCAGCAGTTCACAGGTCGCCTCCTATAATTCACCCCTCCACTTT. As protein: CASSSQVASYNSPLHF.

This clone appeared once. Here the CDR3 reads CASSKRQGAGDTQYF. The CDR3 DNA sequence: TGCGCCAGCAGCAAAAGACAGGGGGCGGGAGATACGCAGTATTTT. V gene TRBV5-1 combines with J gene TRBJ2-3; TRBD1 matches at 10 bases. Germline trimming cut 4 bases from V and 5 bases from J; bases unmatched to any gene: 7. Germline-derived CDR1 and CDR2 are SGHRS and YFSETQ. The CDR3 runs 15 residues.